This T cell receptor beta chain was identified in a study of cytomegalovirus exposure and HLA in healthy donors. Germline V gene sequence: CDR1 MDHEN, CDR2 SYDVKM. The CDR3 runs 15 residues. V shed 8 bases and J shed 4 bases, with 17 bases lying between them. It was with 60 Vbeta and 13 Jbeta primers that the PCR ran. The repertoire was sequenced with immunoSEQ multiplex PCR; TCRdb's copy has only in-frame clones and lacks some. The sample has about 200,000 clones, and its top ten clones hold roughly 1.2%. Sequences were obtained from PBMCs. The sequence derives from a girl aged 2 to 10 in good health and CMV-seropositive. The genes are TRBV28 and TRBJ2-2; D is possibly TRBD1 (6 bases). In DNA form, the CDR3 reads TGTGCCAGCGCAACCGGAACAGGGATCACCGGGGAGCTGTTTTTT. Its translation is CASATGTGITGELFF.